This T cell receptor (beta chain) was captured by sequencing in a study of Ad26.COV2.S vaccination and SARS-CoV-2 variants. Background on the study: Donor participated within the Ad26.COV2.S arm of the COV1001 trial.

TCRdb's table, derived via immunoSEQ multiplex PCR, lists solely in-frame clones and lacks some. Among some 350,000 clones listed, about 85% were seen once. Germline values: CDR1 MNHNS, CDR2 SASEGT. The CDR3 is 17 residues long. V lost 0 bases to trimming and J lost 4 bases; unmatched junction nucleotides: 4. Documented treatment: about 20 received Ad26.COV2.S at low or high dose, single or two shots; five or six received placebo; per-sample allocation not given. The samples were gathered on day 63 after the first injection of vaccine or placebo. What was given as vaccine was an Ad26 vector encoding Wuhan-strain SARS-CoV-2 spike.

The TCR was taken from a person aged 18-60 years who received the Ad26.COV2.S COVID-19 vaccine or a placebo. The V call is TRBV6-1, the J call TRBJ2-2, with 11 bases matching TRBD2. Here the sequenced sample was peripheral blood, taken in a trial of Ad26.COV2.S vaccine versus placebo. In nucleotides, the CDR3 is TGTGCCAGCAGTGAAGCCCCGACTAGCGGGATCACCGGGGAGCTGTTTTTT. It yields the protein CASSEAPTSGITGELFF.